This entry lists 25 T cell receptor beta chains sequenced from one sample in a study of radiotherapy plus CTLA-4 blockade in lung cancer (dated 2018 in TCRdb). To prepare the library, the immunoSEQ multiplex PCR assay was applied. In its TCRdb copy, this immuneACCESS table keeps in-frame sequences only and misses some clones. Where compared with another copy, unresolved V genes explain less than half of these, and the others have no known cause. The sample table shows 50,000 to 70,000 clones, and over 65% are seen once. The leading ten clones occupy roughly 4% of the sample. The sequencing here drew on peripheral blood, taken from a patient treated with radiotherapy plus ipilimumab. The receptors were gathered from a human donor with non-small cell lung cancer who had a partial response to radiotherapy plus ipilimumab.

This clone turned up a few times. The genes are TRBV6-1 and TRBJ2-2; 8 bases are a match to TRBD1. Germline V gives CDR1 MNHNS, CDR2 SASEGT. The CDR3 runs to 14 residues. Trimming took 7 bases from V and 6 from J; bases not matched to a gene: 7. CDR3: CASIPDRGAGELFF. The CDR3 DNA reads TGTGCCAGCATTCCAGACAGGGGCGCCGGGGAGCTGTTTTTT.

CDR3 in amino acids: CASSSDSINYGYTF. CDR3 sequence (DNA): TGTGCCAGCAGCTCGGACTCAATCAACTATGGCTACACCTTC. This sequence joins TRBV7-3 and TRBJ1-2; D remains ambiguous. Per germline, CDR1 SGHTA and CDR2 FQGTGA. V shed 4 bases and J shed 2 bases, with 11 bases lying between them. This CDR3 contains 14 residues. The full variable domain, rest sourced from reference TRBV7-3 and TRBJ1-2, is GAGVSQTPSNKVTEKGKYVELRCDPISGHTALYWYRQSLGQGPEFLIYFQGTGAADDSGLPNDRFFAVRPEGSVSTLKIQRTERGDSAVYLCASSSDSINYGYTFGSGTRLTVV.

The chain recombines TRBV6-5 with TRBJ2-7; possible D gene TRBD2, 6 bases. The ends were cut back, 2 bases at V and 4 bases at J, with 18 bases in the middle. The CDR3 consists of 16 residues. The germline V gene encodes CDR1 MNHEY and CDR2 SVGAGI. The CDR3 spells CASSYIGGKVPYEQYF. CDR3 sequence (DNA): TGTGCCAGCAGTTACATCGGGGGTAAGGTCCCATACGAGCAGTACTTC.

The gene calls are TRBV10-3 and TRBJ1-6, with D perhaps matching TRBD1 (6 bases). Trimming shortened V by 10 bases and J by 10 bases, and 26 bases separated the two germline ends. Germline-derived CDR1 and CDR2 are ENHRY and SYGVKD. The length of the CDR3 is 16 residues. The CDR3 is CATSRNARGRTSPLHF. The CDR3 coding sequence is TGTGCCACCTCCAGAAACGCCAGGGGCAGGACGTCACCCCTCCACTTT.

This rearrangement joins TRBV28 to TRBJ2-1; D is unclear. V was cut by 7 bases and J by 2 bases, with 9 bases left in between. Per the germline V gene, CDR1 is MDHEN and CDR2 is SYDVKM. The CDR3 totals 13 residues. CDR3 in DNA: TGTGCCAGCACTGGGCCCCCCTACAATGAGCAGTTCTTC. Translated: CASTGPPYNEQFF. Full variable domain (outside the CDR3, taken from reference TRBV28 and TRBJ2-1): DVKVTQSSRYLVKRTGEKVFLECVQDMDHENMFWYRQDPGLGLRLIYFSYDVKMKEKGDIPEGYSVSREKKERFSLILESASTNQTSMYLCASTGPPYNEQFFGPGTRLTVL.

This clone was seen once. This chain connects TRBV6-5 to TRBJ1-2, with 8 bases lining up with TRBD1. This CDR3 is built from 16 residues. Germline V lookup: CDR1 MNHEY, CDR2 SVGAGI. V shed 0 bases and J 5 bases; nucleotides not matched to a gene: 8. DNA for the CDR3: TGTGCCAGCAGTTACTCGTCTCAGGGGGCAAATTATGGCTACACCTTC. Its translation is CASSYSSQGANYGYTF.

The genes are TRBV28 and TRBJ1-2; TRBD1 matches at 8 bases. Per the germline V gene, CDR1 is MDHEN and CDR2 is SYDVKM. Trimming took 5 bases from V and 2 from J; bases not matched to a gene: 19. This CDR3 contains 19 residues. CDR3 DNA: TGTGCCAGCAGTACTACGGGACAGGAGACGGACGATCGGAACTATGGCTACACCTTC. Translating gives CASSTTGQETDDRNYGYTF.

The J gene is TRBJ2-2, the V gene TRBV2; 7 bases are shared with TRBD1. The trim removed 6 bases at V and 0 bases at J, leaving 1 base unmatched. In germline, CDR1 is SNHLY, CDR2 FYNNEI. The length of the CDR3 is 14 residues. This chain's CDR3 is CASRGQTNTGELFF. For the CDR3, the DNA is TGTGCCAGCAGGGGACAGACGAACACCGGGGAGCTGTTTTTT.

The chain uses TRBV28 and TRBJ1-5, with 7 nucleotides matching TRBD1. Germline lookup yields CDR1 MDHEN and CDR2 SYDVKM. The V segment lost 3 bases and the J segment 3 bases; nucleotides outside the gene matches: 5. This CDR3 is built from 15 residues. The CDR3 bases are TGTGCCAGCAGTTTCGGCGGGACAGACAATCAGCCCCAGCATTTT. Translated, it gives CASSFGGTDNQPQHF.

The chain employs TRBV7-9 and TRBJ2-1, with D possibly matching TRBD2 (7 bases). CDR1 and CDR2 (germline): SEHNR, FQNEAQ (reference sequence). The CDR3 loop spans 16 amino acids. V was cut by 5 bases and J by 0 bases, with 14 bases left in between. CDR3: CASSLRGGVSYNEQFF. In DNA form, the CDR3 reads TGTGCCAGCAGCCTGAGGGGGGGGGTCTCCTACAATGAGCAGTTCTTC.

The CDR3 DNA is TGTGCCACCAGCAGAGATTATACGACAAATGGCACAGATACGCAGTATTTT. Protein: CATSRDYTTNGTDTQYF. V and J are TRBV15 and TRBJ2-3; D call uncertain. Trimming pared 0 bases from V and 1 base from J, leaving 14 bases between. The CDR3 extends over 17 amino acids. Germline assignment: CDR1 LNHNV and CDR2 YYDKDF (reference sequence). The full variable domain, completed using reference TRBV15 and TRBJ2-3, is DAMVIQNPRYQVTQFGKPVTLSCSQTLNHNVMYWYQQKSSQAPKLLFHYYDKDFNNEADTPDNFQSRRPNTSFCFLDIRSPGLGDTAMYLCATSRDYTTNGTDTQYFGPGTRLTVL.

The genes are TRBV7-2 and TRBJ2-7, with D tentatively TRBD2 (6 bases). V lost 5 bases to trimming and J lost 4 bases, with 12 bases between them. The CDR3 runs to 13 residues. Looked up from germline, CDR1 is SGHTA and CDR2 is FQGNSA. The CDR3 reads CASSPSGLYEQYF. DNA of the CDR3: TGTGCCAGCAGCCCAAGCGGGCTTTACGAGCAGTACTTC. Filled out from reference TRBV7-2 and TRBJ2-7, the complete variable domain reads GAGVSQSPSNKVTEKGKDVELRCDPISGHTALYWYRQSLGQGLEFLIYFQGNSAPDKSGLPSDRFSAERTGGSVSTLTIQRTQQEDSAVYLCASSPSGLYEQYFGPGTRLTVT.

The rearrangement joins TRBV7-9 to TRBJ2-3, with 9 bases aligning to TRBD1. The CDR3 covers 15 residues. From germline, CDR1 is SEHNR and CDR2 FQNEAQ (reference sequence). Germline trimming cut 5 bases from V and 2 bases from J; bases unmatched to any gene: 5. CDR3 in amino acids: CASSPGQGLTDTQYF. CDR3 DNA sequence: TGTGCCAGCAGCCCGGGACAGGGTCTCACAGATACGCAGTATTTT.

The CDR3 DNA sequence: TGTGCCAGCTCACAAAGCCGGGACAGGGCTGTTTACTATGGCTACACCTTC. Translated: CASSQSRDRAVYYGYTF. The V gene is TRBV18, the J gene TRBJ1-2; 9 bases align to TRBD1. In germline, CDR1 is KGHSH, CDR2 LQKENI. CDR3 size: 17 residues. Germline trimming cut 4 bases from V and 3 bases from J; bases unmatched to any gene: 12.

The J gene is TRBJ1-5, the V gene TRBV29-1; 9 nucleotides line up with TRBD1. The CDR3 runs 14 residues. Germline V gene lookup returns CDR1 SQVTM and CDR2 ANQGSEA. The V segment lost 6 bases and the J segment 0 bases; nucleotides outside the gene matches: 3. The CDR3 bases are TGCAGCGTAAAGGACAGGGGTAGCAATCAGCCCCAGCATTTT. Its protein is CSVKDRGSNQPQHF.

J is TRBJ1-5 and V is TRBV2, with 8 positions matching TRBD1. Germline V lookup: CDR1 SNHLY, CDR2 FYNNEI. The CDR3 totals 19 residues. The junction had 11 bases not matched to a gene; V was cut back by 1 base and J by 0 bases. CDR3 region: CASSEGRRGPGYSNQPQHF. The DNA for the CDR3 is TGTGCCAGCAGTGAAGGTCGCAGGGGGCCGGGCTATAGCAATCAGCCCCAGCATTTT.

The chain uses TRBV30 and TRBJ2-7, with TRBD1 matching over 7 bases. Per the germline V gene, CDR1 is GTSNPN and CDR2 is SVGIG (reference sequence). The CDR3 loop spans 13 amino acids. V was pared by 5 bases and J by 6 bases, with 10 bases of the junction left unmatched. This CDR3 reads CAWQTGYRVEQYF. The CDR3 region has the DNA TGTGCCTGGCAGACAGGGTATCGTGTCGAGCAGTACTTC. The entire variable domain, with the rest obtained from reference TRBV30 and TRBJ2-7, is as follows: SQTIHQWPATLVQPVGSPLSLECTVEGTSNPNLYWYRQAAGRGLQLLFYSVGIGQISSEVPQNLSASRPQDRQFILSSKKLLLSDSGFYLCAWQTGYRVEQYFGPGTRLTVT.

This clone was seen a few times. The rearrangement links TRBV11-2 to TRBJ2-1; D ambiguous. This CDR3 is 14 amino acids long. The ends were cut back, 0 bases at V and 6 bases at J, with 9 bases in the middle. Germline V lookup: CDR1 SGHAT, CDR2 FQNNGV. The CDR3 nucleotides are TGTGCCAGCAGCTTAGATCCCGGGTCCAATGAGCAGTTCTTC. Amino acids: CASSLDPGSNEQFF.

This sequence joins TRBV5-1 and TRBJ2-6; D gene uncertain. This CDR3 has 15 residues. Germline V gene lookup returns CDR1 SGHRS and CDR2 YFSETQ. Trimming left V 5 bases short and J 3 bases short, with 12 bases between. The CDR3, as DNA: TGCGCCAGCAGACCTCTAGTAAGTGGGGCCAACGTCCTGACTTTC. Protein sequence: CASRPLVSGANVLTF.

This chain links TRBV5-1 with TRBJ2-6; D perhaps matches TRBD2 (6 bases). The CDR3 runs 17 residues. Trimming removed 0 bases from V and 1 base from J, with 11 bases in between. Germline CDR1 is SGHRS and CDR2 is YFSETQ. The CDR3 protein is CASSLVGGPSGANVLTF. DNA of the CDR3: TGCGCCAGCAGCTTGGTGGGGGGACCTTCTGGGGCCAACGTCCTGACTTTC.

The V call is TRBV6-5, the J call TRBJ2-1, with 10 bases aligning to TRBD1. The length of the CDR3 is 14 residues. V trimming: 6 bases; J trimming: 7 bases; junction bases outside the gene matches: 6. Germline V gives CDR1 MNHEY, CDR2 SVGAGI. CDR3 sequence (DNA): TGTGCCAGCAGCCGACAGGGGGCTGGGAATGAGCAGTTCTTC. Its protein is CASSRQGAGNEQFF.

This chain links TRBV7-9 with TRBJ1-2; tentatively, D is TRBD1 (5 bases). Germline CDR1 is SEHNR and CDR2 is FQNEAQ (reference sequence). The CDR3 covers 14 residues. V shed 1 base and J shed 7 bases, with 13 bases lying between them. The CDR3 nucleotides read TGTGCCAGCAGCTTAGAAGGTCCAGGGCTTGGCTACACCTTC. Translation gives CASSLEGPGLGYTF.

The chain has TRBV19 and TRBJ2-4; 8 nucleotides align to TRBD2. The length of the CDR3 is 14 residues. The V segment lost 6 bases and the J segment 5 bases; nucleotides outside the gene matches: 6. Per germline, CDR1 LNHDA and CDR2 SQIVND (reference sequence). Written as DNA, the CDR3 is TGTGCCAGTAGGGGACTAGGGCCCCAAAACATTCAGTACTTC. This translates into CASRGLGPQNIQYF.

The genes are TRBV5-6 and TRBJ2-1, with a tentative D call TRBD2 (7 bases). The germline gives CDR1 SGHDT, CDR2 YYEEEE. The CDR3 has 15 residues. V shed 3 bases and J shed 4 bases, with 14 bases lying between them. CDR3 coding DNA: TGTGCCAGCAGCTCCGGGGGGCCTACATACAATGAGCAGTTCTTC. Translated: CASSSGGPTYNEQFF.

This chain joins TRBV6-6 and TRBJ2-3; D is unclear. Per germline, CDR1 MNHNY and CDR2 SVGAGI (reference sequence). V was trimmed by 7 bases and J by 1 base, leaving 9 bases between them. The CDR3 spans 13 residues. The CDR3 coding sequence is TGTGCCAGCACTGGCGGCCGCACAGATACGCAGTATTTT. As protein: CASTGGRTDTQYF.